The present entry profiles one T cell receptor (beta chain) with its context. The antigen is not known. The DNA ends 3 residues before the CDR3 does, and the rest of the CDR3 is filled in from the germline J gene. Clones were sequenced by immunoSEQ multiplex PCR, and TCRdb holds only the in-frame ones, with some missing. The sample includes tens of thousands of clones. This sample is part of a study of T cells in women clearing cervical HPV infection. Study-level background: Cases' blood sampling followed lesion detection by median approximately 150 days (90 to 200).

Trimming at V came to 0 bases and at J to 9 bases, leaving 12 bases not matched to a gene. Germline CDR1 is SGHRS and CDR2 is YFSETQ. There are 17 residues in the CDR3. Whole-study results and caveats: Controls had more TRBV6-7 (approximately 0.16%) than cases (roughly 0.11%). Richness differences could reflect unmeasured T-cell content per sample.

All donors had a single incident cervical HPV16 infection, not prevalent. Sequencing input: blood buffy coat. The chain is built from TRBV5-1 and TRBJ2-1, with TRBD1 identical over 10 bases. The TCR sequence derives from a woman between 18 and 70 years old with a cervical HPV16 infection that either progressed to CIN3+ or cleared (not recorded which). The CDR3 spells CASSLGMGTGALSEQFF. Incomplete CDR3 DNA: TGCGCCAGCAGCTTGGGGATGGGGACAGGGGCCCTTAGTGAG.